Presented here are 25 T cell receptor beta chains from one specimen sequenced in a study of beta chain features in type 1 diabetes. Expressed TCRB transcripts were sequenced because the entire RNA isolate underwent reverse transcription. The method was immunoSEQ multiplex PCR; TCRdb's version includes in-frame clones alone and lacks a portion of them. This table holds 600,000 to 650,000 clones, roughly 16% found once. The sample consisted of naive CD4+ T cells from blood. These receptor sequences come from a man aged 18 to 29 in good health.

This clone was observed a handful of times. This sample includes further DNA sequences coding for the same CDR3. CDR3 nucleotides: TGTGCCAGCAGCTTGGTTACTAGCGGGGAGAATGAGCAGTTCTTC. It is translated as CASSLVTSGENEQFF. The chain uses TRBV5-4 and TRBJ2-1, with 10 bases aligning to TRBD2. This CDR3 spans 15 amino acids. Germline V gives CDR1 SGHNT, CDR2 YYREEE (reference sequence). Trimming removed 0 bases from V and 7 bases from J; junction bases left unmatched: 4.

J is TRBJ1-1 and V is TRBV7-2, with D tentatively TRBD1 (6 bases). Looked up from germline, CDR1 is SGHTA and CDR2 is FQGNSA. The length of the CDR3 is 15 residues. V lost 8 bases and J 1 base, leaving 17 bases between the germline ends. CDR3 amino acids: CASYRDPGGNTEAFF. The CDR3, as DNA: TGTGCCAGCTACAGGGACCCTGGAGGGAACACTGAAGCTTTCTTT.

This clone was detected a few times. The genes are TRBV6-1 and TRBJ2-3, with 8 nucleotides matching TRBD1. Unmatched junction bases numbered 4, after V lost 3 bases and J lost 2 bases. The CDR3 loop spans 15 amino acids. Germline V lookup: CDR1 MNHNS, CDR2 SASEGT. The CDR3: CASSERTGLTDTQYF. In nucleotides, the CDR3 is TGTGCCAGCAGTGAGAGGACAGGGCTCACAGATACGCAGTATTTT.

The CDR3 nucleotides read TGTGCCAGCAGCGGAAGCTTCTACGAGCAGTACTTC. Residues: CASSGSFYEQYF. The chain combines TRBV7-9 with TRBJ2-7, with D uncertain. Germline V gives CDR1 SEHNR, CDR2 FQNEAQ (reference sequence). The length of the CDR3 is 12 residues. The V gene lost 5 bases and the J gene lost 3 bases, with 8 bases spanning the gap.

This clone was seen only a few times. The chain uses TRBV30 and TRBJ1-5, with D perhaps matching TRBD1 (5 bases). Germline V gene sequence: CDR1 GTSNPN, CDR2 SVGIG (reference sequence). The ends were cut back, 0 bases at V and 7 bases at J, with 13 bases in the middle. The CDR3 spans 14 residues. Written as DNA, the CDR3 is TGTGCCTGGAGTGTTGGGACCACGGACCAGCCCCAGCATTTT. It codes for CAWSVGTTDQPQHF. The variable domain in full, with the rest retrieved from reference TRBV30 and TRBJ1-5, is SQTIHQWPATLVQPVGSPLSLECTVEGTSNPNLYWYRQAAGRGLQLLFYSVGIGQISSEVPQNLSASRPQDRQFILSSKKLLLSDSGFYLCAWSVGTTDQPQHFGDGTRLSIL.

J is TRBJ2-1 and V is TRBV28; D is unclear. The germline V gene encodes CDR1 MDHEN and CDR2 SYDVKM. The CDR3 contains 12 residues. The ends were cut back, 4 bases at V and 9 bases at J, with 10 bases in the middle. CDR3 loop: CASSSVWSEQFF. The DNA for the CDR3 is TGTGCCAGCAGTTCCGTGTGGAGTGAGCAGTTCTTC.

In regard to this clone: Other nucleotide sequences from this sample produce the same CDR3. The CDR3 DNA sequence: TGCGCCAGCAGCCCTAGGACAGCGAACACTGAAGCTTTCTTT. It specifies CASSPRTANTEAFF. The rearrangement joins TRBV5-1 to TRBJ1-1; D is possibly TRBD1 (6 bases). The germline V gene encodes CDR1 SGHRS and CDR2 YFSETQ. This CDR3 region has 14 residues. Trimming stripped 4 bases from V and 1 base from J, with 11 bases between.

This clone has just a few counts. The CDR3 sequence is CASSIPGQGNQETQYF. The CDR3 DNA is TGTGCCAGTAGTATCCCGGGACAGGGGAACCAAGAGACCCAGTACTTC. This chain uses TRBV19 with TRBJ2-5, with 10 nucleotides matching TRBD1. Germline V gives CDR1 LNHDA, CDR2 SQIVND (reference sequence). Trimming at V came to 3 bases and at J to 0 bases, leaving 4 bases not matched to a gene. The CDR3 totals 16 residues.

V and J are TRBV4-1 and TRBJ1-6; 7 positions agree with TRBD1. V shed 4 bases, J shed 10 bases, and the junction held 13 bases outside the gene matches. The CDR3 covers 16 residues. CDR1 and CDR2 from the germline V gene are MGHRA and YSYEKL. The DNA of the CDR3 is TGCGCCAGCAGCCTACAACAGGGGAGGGCCGGGTCACCCCTCCACTTT. Translating it yields CASSLQQGRAGSPLHF.

In its sample, this clone was seen a few times. CDR3 region: CASSQNRGPGQPQHF. The DNA of the CDR3 is TGTGCCAGCTCACAAAACAGGGGGCCGGGTCAGCCCCAGCATTTT. The chain is built from TRBV18 and TRBJ1-5; TRBD1 matches 9 bases. V lost 4 bases, J lost 6 bases, and 7 bases stayed unmatched. The germline V gene encodes CDR1 KGHSH and CDR2 LQKENI. The CDR3 has 15 residues.

Of note for this clone: A junction end diverges from the germline sequence, so it may reflect a read error. V gene TRBV7-9 combines with J gene TRBJ2-3; D assignment may be TRBD1 or TRBD2 (6 bases each). Germline V CDR1 and CDR2: SEHNR, FQNEAQ (reference sequence). This CDR3 is 16 amino acids long. DNA of the CDR3: TGTGCCAGCAGCCCTGAGCGGGTAGCGAGGACAGATACGCGGTATTTT. This encodes CASSPERVARTDTRYF.

This clone was counted ten times or more. The rearrangement uses TRBV14 and TRBJ2-1; no reliable D call. CDR3 size: 14 residues. V was pared by 0 bases and J by 3 bases, with 6 bases between. Germline V gene data show CDR1 as SGHDN and CDR2 as FVKESK. CDR3 DNA: TGTGCCAGCAGCCAAGATTGGGGCTACAATGAGCAGTTCTTC. Its translation is CASSQDWGYNEQFF.

The V call is TRBV4-2, the J call TRBJ2-3, with D perhaps matching TRBD1 (6 bases). Germline V gene data show CDR1 as LGHNA and CDR2 as YNFKEQ. This CDR3 has 16 amino acids. Trimming took off 4 bases at V and 8 bases at J, with 22 bases between the two ends. The CDR3 sequence is CASSPGTSSVGGTQYF. In nucleotides, the CDR3 is TGTGCCAGCAGCCCCGGGACATCATCTGTAGGGGGTACGCAGTATTTT.

The CDR3 region is CASSETTGAGNTIYF. CDR3 bases: TGTGCCAGCAGCGAAACGACAGGGGCTGGAAACACCATATATTTT. V and J are TRBV5-4 and TRBJ1-3; 8 bases agree with TRBD1. V lost 4 bases, J lost 2 bases, and 5 bases stayed unmatched. CDR1 SGHNT and CDR2 YYREEE come from the germline V gene (reference sequence). The CDR3 consists of 15 residues.

This clone was recorded a few times. This chain connects TRBV5-1 to TRBJ2-5, with TRBD2 matching over 10 bases. The CDR3 sequence is 15 residues long. The germline V gene has CDR1 SGHRS and CDR2 YFSETQ. Germline trimming cut 3 bases from V and 7 bases from J; bases unmatched to any gene: 9. The CDR3 here is CASSSPGTSVTTQYF. DNA of the CDR3: TGCGCCAGCAGCTCCCCCGGGACTAGCGTTACGACCCAGTACTTC.

This clone has more than one count but fewer than ten. The chain has TRBV9 and TRBJ1-1; tentative D call: TRBD1 (5 bases). Looked up from germline, CDR1 is SGDLS and CDR2 is YYNGEE. This CDR3 has 14 amino acids. V was trimmed by 4 bases and J by 3 bases, leaving 13 bases between them. The CDR3 protein is CASSRDPADTEAFF. The DNA for the CDR3 is TGTGCCAGCAGCCGGGACCCGGCGGACACTGAAGCTTTCTTT.

The chain is built from TRBV23-1 and TRBJ2-7, with TRBD1 identical over 7 bases. TRBV23-1 is sorted into the ORF group, with uncertain function. With 9 bases clipped from V and 3 bases from J, the junction kept 11 bases outside the gene matches. The CDR3 is made up of 14 amino acids. The CDR3 loop reads CARRQGLLLYEQYF. The CDR3 DNA is TGCGCCAGGAGACAGGGTCTACTCCTCTACGAGCAGTACTTC.

In DNA form, the CDR3 reads TGTGCCAGCAGCTCCAATCAGGGGGCGGACAATGAGCAGTTCTTC. Translation gives CASSSNQGADNEQFF. The V gene is TRBV28, the J gene TRBJ2-1; the match to TRBD1 covers 8 bases. Germline V CDR1 and CDR2: MDHEN, SYDVKM. This CDR3 region has 15 residues. V trimming: 6 bases; J trimming: 5 bases; junction bases outside the gene matches: 9.

This clone was observed a handful of times. This chain connects TRBV7-3 to TRBJ2-3; D not certain. CDR3 length: 13 amino acids. Germline assignment: CDR1 SGHTA and CDR2 FQGTGA. The ends were cut back, 4 bases at V and 5 bases at J, with 10 bases in the middle. The CDR3 DNA reads as TGTGCCAGCAGCTCAAGCCGGCGAGATACGCAGTATTTT. Encoded protein: CASSSSRRDTQYF.

This clone was picked up a small number of times. J is TRBJ1-4 and V is TRBV15; 12 nucleotides line up with TRBD1. The CDR3 spans 17 residues. Germline lookup yields CDR1 LNHNV and CDR2 YYDKDF (reference sequence). V lost 5 bases and J lost 0; bases outside the gene matches: 4. The CDR3 coding sequence is TGTGCCACCAGCGGGGGACAGGGGGCGGCAACTAATGAAAAACTGTTTTTT. As protein: CATSGGQGAATNEKLFF.

This clone was picked up a small number of times. In nucleotides, the CDR3 is TGTGCCAGCAGTCGCAGGGACTCTGGAAACACCATATATTTT. Amino acid sequence: CASSRRDSGNTIYF. This chain links TRBV13 with TRBJ1-3; a weak D match, TRBD1 (5 bases). CDR3 length equals 14 residues. The germline CDR1 and CDR2 sequences are PRHDT and FYEKMQ (reference sequence). Trimming took 6 bases from V and 0 from J, leaving 9 bases between them.

The V call is TRBV6-5, the J call TRBJ2-1; D gene unclear. With 7 bases removed from V and 1 base from J, the gap between germline ends came to 11 bases. The V gene's germline CDR1 is MNHEY and CDR2 SVGAGI. CDR3 length equals 14 residues. CDR3 in amino acids: CASTPKESYNEQFF. The CDR3 nucleotides read TGTGCCAGCACCCCAAAGGAGTCCTACAATGAGCAGTTCTTC.

The chain recombines TRBV18 with TRBJ1-3, with D tentatively TRBD1 (5 bases). Germline V gene sequence: CDR1 KGHSH, CDR2 LQKENI. The CDR3 extends over 16 amino acids. The ends were cut back, 1 base at V and 0 bases at J, with 10 bases in the middle. CDR3 region: CASSPQGPSSGNTIYF. Here the CDR3 DNA reads TGTGCCAGCTCACCACAGGGGCCCTCCTCTGGAAACACCATATATTTT. Using reference TRBV18 and TRBJ1-3 for the parts outside the CDR3, the full variable domain is NAGVMQNPRHLVRRRGQEARLRCSPMKGHSHVYWYRQLPEEGLKFMVYLQKENIIDESGMPKERFSAEFPKEGPSILRIQQVVRGDSAAYFCASSPQGPSSGNTIYFGEGSWLTVV.

This clone was observed a few times. The V call is TRBV6-6, the J call TRBJ2-2, with TRBD1 matching 7 bases. The CDR3 length is 15 residues. Germline CDR1 is MNHNY and CDR2 is SVGAGI (reference sequence). V shed 6 bases, J shed 0 bases, and the junction held 4 bases outside the gene matches. CDR3 amino acids: CASRGDRANTGELFF. The CDR3 DNA reads as TGTGCCAGCAGAGGAGACAGGGCGAACACCGGGGAGCTGTTTTTT.

This clone was seen only a few times. The rearrangement uses TRBV15 and TRBJ1-2, with D maybe TRBD1 (6 bases). Germline loops: CDR1 LNHNV, CDR2 YYDKDF (reference sequence). Trimming stripped 0 bases from V and 4 bases from J, with 21 bases between. The CDR3 runs to 18 residues. This CDR3 reads CATSRDSTGREPLYGYTF. The CDR3 nucleotides read TGTGCCACCAGCAGAGATAGCACAGGGAGGGAGCCACTCTATGGCTACACCTTC.